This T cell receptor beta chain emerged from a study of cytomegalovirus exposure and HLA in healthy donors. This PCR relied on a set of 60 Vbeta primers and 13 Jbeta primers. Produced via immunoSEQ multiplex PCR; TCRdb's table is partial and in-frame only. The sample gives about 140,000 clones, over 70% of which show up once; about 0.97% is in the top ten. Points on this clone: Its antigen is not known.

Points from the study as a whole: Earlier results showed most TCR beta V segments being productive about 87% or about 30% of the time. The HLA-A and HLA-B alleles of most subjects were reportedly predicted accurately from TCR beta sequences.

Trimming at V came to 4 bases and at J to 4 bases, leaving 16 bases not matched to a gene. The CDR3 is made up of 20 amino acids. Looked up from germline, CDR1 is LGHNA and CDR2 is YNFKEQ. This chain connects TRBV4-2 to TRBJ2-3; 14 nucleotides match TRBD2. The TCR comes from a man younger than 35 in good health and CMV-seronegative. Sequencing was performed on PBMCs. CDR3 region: CASSLTRTSGGPTAPDTQYF. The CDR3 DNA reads TGTGCCAGCAGCCTTACAAGGACTAGCGGGGGGCCAACCGCTCCAGATACGCAGTATTTT.